Sequencing of this T cell receptor (beta chain) was carried out in a study of patients and donors after allogeneic stem cell transplantation. One entry per CDR3 protein, called by TCRdb with MiXCR from the RT-PCR reads. This sample has about 410,000 distinct CDR3 sequences, with roughly 16% found just once. Unmatched junction bases numbered 2, after V lost 0 bases and J lost 0 bases. Germline values: CDR1 SGHRS, CDR2 YFSETQ. CDR3 length equals 17 residues. This clonotype was obtained from a human donor who was either an allogeneic HSCT recipient or a stem cell or donor lymphocyte infusion donor (not recorded which). It is not recorded whose cells these are; they may come from a transplant donor. This chain joins TRBV5-1 and TRBJ2-2; the match to TRBD2 covers 10 bases. Sequenced sample: blood, either unsorted or a sorted T cell fraction (not recorded which). The CDR3 region has the DNA TGCGCCAGCAGCTTGGCACTAGCGGGACCGAACACCGGGGAGCTGTTTTTT. This gives the protein CASSLALAGPNTGELFF.